This is a list of T cell receptor beta chains from one sample in a study of cytomegalovirus exposure and HLA in healthy donors. TCRdb's table, derived via immunoSEQ multiplex PCR, lists solely in-frame clones and lacks some. The sample consists of under 150,000 clones, over 70% of them appearing once. Specimen: PBMCs. Receptors were obtained from a woman between 40 and 55 years old in good health and CMV-seronegative. Each CDR3 is given with its conserved first and last residue. A D gene is named only where the DNA matches it firmly. Where a row states a size, it is once, few, many or the class of an expanded clone; other rows omit it.

d_call j_call clone_size v_call cdr3_aa cdr3_nt
. TRBJ1-1 . TRBV10-3 CAIRAAGNTEAFF TGTGCCATCAGGGCCGCAGGGAACACTGAAGCTTTCTTT
TRBD1 TRBJ2-1 few TRBV7-9 CASSLGTGKFNEQFF TGTGCCAGCAGCCTAGGGACAGGGAAGTTCAATGAGCAGTTCTTC
. TRBJ2-7 few TRBV28 CASIAGDGSSYEQYF TGTGCCAGCATCGCAGGGGACGGTAGCTCCTACGAGCAGTACTTC
. TRBJ1-1 few TRBV5-1 CASSLDPENTEAFF TGCGCCAGCAGCTTGGATCCAGAGAACACTGAAGCTTTCTTT
TRBD1 TRBJ1-6 . TRBV6-1 CASSERNRGLNNSPLHF TGTGCCAGCAGTGAAAGGAACAGGGGGCTAAACAACTCACCCCTCCACTTT
. TRBJ2-7 . TRBV30 CAGGRNGEQYF TGTGCCGGGGGGAGAAATGGCGAGCAGTACTTC
. TRBJ1-2 few TRBV4-2 CASSQDNNYGYTF TGTGCCAGCAGCCAAGACAATAACTATGGCTACACCTTC
TRBD1 TRBJ1-2 . TRBV28 CASSPGTAAYGYTF TGTGCCAGCAGTCCAGGGACAGCTGCCTATGGCTACACCTTC
. TRBJ2-1 . TRBV27 CASSFPGNEQFF TGTGCCAGCAGTTTCCCGGGCAATGAGCAGTTCTTC
. TRBJ2-7 once TRBV18 CASSPPTPSGEQYF TGTGCCAGCTCACCCCCGACTCCTTCGGGGGAGCAGTACTTC
TRBD1 TRBJ2-2 . TRBV5-1 CASSSRTGSGTGELFF TGCGCCAGCAGCTCCAGGACAGGGAGTGGGACCGGGGAGCTGTTTTTT
TRBD1 TRBJ1-4 . TRBV28 CASSPTGVLEKLFF TGTGCCAGCAGCCCTACAGGGGTATTAGAAAAACTGTTTTTT